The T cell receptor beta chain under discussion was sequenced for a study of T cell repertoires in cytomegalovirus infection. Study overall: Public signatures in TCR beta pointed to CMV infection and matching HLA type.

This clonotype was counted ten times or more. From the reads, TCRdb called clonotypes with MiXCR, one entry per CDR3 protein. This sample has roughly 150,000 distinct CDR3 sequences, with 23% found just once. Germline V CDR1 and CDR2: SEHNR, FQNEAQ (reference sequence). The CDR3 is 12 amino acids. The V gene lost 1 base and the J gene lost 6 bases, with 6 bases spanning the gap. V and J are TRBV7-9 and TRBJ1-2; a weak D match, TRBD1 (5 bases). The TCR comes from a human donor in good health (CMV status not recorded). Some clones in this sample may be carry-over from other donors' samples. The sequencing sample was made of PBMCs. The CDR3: CASSLDRNGYTF. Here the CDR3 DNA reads TGTGCCAGCAGCTTAGACAGGAATGGCTACACCTTC.